This TCR beta chain was retrieved from a study of vaccination and CD4 T cells after COVID-19. Cultured CD4+ T cell DNA underwent sequencing with the Oncomine TCR Beta short-read assay. TCRdb itself ran the PCR reads through MiXCR, one entry per CDR3 protein. Found here are under 25,000 distinct CDR3 sequences, around 50% of them singletons; the top ten hold approximately 7.5%. Between the trimmed V and J ends, which lost 5 bases and 1 base, there was a span of 8 bases. Germline V gives CDR1 DFQATT, CDR2 SNEGSKA (reference sequence). The CDR3 runs to 12 residues. The treatment: roughly 11-day PBMC culture with coronavirus spike peptide pools or control peptides (ViraFEST assay). Worth noting for this clonotype: Its antigen is not known.

The J gene is TRBJ1-1, the V gene TRBV20-1; no reliable D call. Sequencing was done on a sample of CD4+ T cells from blood, cultured in vitro. The sequence came from a human donor who had recovered from COVID-19. CDR3 in DNA: TGCAGTGCTTTGGGTCAGAACACTGAAGCTTTCTTT. Its protein product is CSALGQNTEAFF.